The 23 T cell receptor beta chains reported below all come from one sample, sequenced in a study of cytotoxic CD8 clonotypes in ibrutinib-treated CLL. Generated by immunoSEQ multiplex PCR, the TCRdb table keeps only in-frame clones and is missing some. The data contain hundreds of thousands of clones, roughly 67% of them seen just once; the ten biggest clones take up roughly 6.7%. This specimen consisted of PBMCs, obtained after 36 months of ibrutinib treatment. All receptors come from a human donor with chronic lymphocytic leukemia.

This chain links TRBV5-1 with TRBJ2-2; no clear D. V lost 4 bases, J lost 6 bases, and 10 bases lay in between. The CDR3 extends over 13 amino acids. Per the germline V gene, CDR1 is SGHRS and CDR2 is YFSETQ. This CDR3 reads CASSLRVSGELFF. Here the CDR3 DNA reads TGCGCCAGCAGCCTCCGAGTATCCGGGGAGCTGTTTTTT.

A note on this clone: Other DNA sequences in this specimen translate into the identical CDR3. This chain joins TRBV19 and TRBJ2-7; the D gene is possibly TRBD2 (6 bases). This CDR3 spans 14 amino acids. V dropped 6 bases and J dropped 4 bases, with 16 bases sitting between them. CDR1 is LNHDA and CDR2 is SQIVND in the germline V gene (reference sequence). This chain's CDR3 is CASSPGQGGYEQYF. The DNA for the CDR3 is TGTGCCAGTAGCCCAGGGCAAGGAGGGTACGAGCAGTACTTC.

CDR3 region: CASSLVGHTGELFF. DNA for the CDR3: TGCGCCAGCAGCTTGGTCGGGCACACCGGGGAGCTGTTTTTT. The V and J genes are TRBV5-1 and TRBJ2-2; no reliable D call. Germline CDR1 SGHRS, CDR2 YFSETQ. This CDR3 has 14 residues. Trimming took off 0 bases at V and 3 bases at J, with 6 bases between the two ends.

The CDR3, as DNA: TGTGCCAGCGGGGTAGCGGGAGGGGTTACCCAGTACTTC. The encoded protein is CASGVAGGVTQYF. The chain carries TRBV25-1 and TRBJ2-5; 11 bases agree with TRBD2. The CDR3 runs 13 residues. The germline CDR1 and CDR2 sequences are MGHDK and SYGVNS. V trimming: 8 bases; J trimming: 8 bases; junction bases outside the gene matches: 7.

This chain links TRBV5-6 with TRBJ1-3; the D is unclear. The germline V gene has CDR1 SGHDT and CDR2 YYEEEE. Trimming removed 4 bases at V and 0 bases at J, with 20 bases between. The length of the CDR3 is 18 residues. CDR3: CASSQIKRTTGSGNTIYF. Here the CDR3 DNA reads TGTGCCAGCAGCCAAATTAAGAGGACCACGGGCTCTGGAAACACCATATATTTT.

The chain recombines TRBV29-1 with TRBJ1-2; no firm D call. This CDR3 is 12 amino acids long. The V end lost 4 bases, the J end lost 10 bases, and 16 bases lay between the germline ends. Per the germline V gene, CDR1 is SQVTM and CDR2 is ANQGSEA. The CDR3 loop reads CSVVEGVVIYTF. The CDR3 bases are TGCAGCGTTGTTGAAGGTGTTGTGATCTACACCTTC.

CDR3 amino acids: CASSRNTGTGLHEQYF. The CDR3 coding sequence is TGTGCCAGCAGCCGAAATACCGGGACAGGGTTGCACGAGCAGTACTTC. The V gene is TRBV11-2, the J gene TRBJ2-7, with 9 bases that match TRBD1. CDR1 and CDR2 from the germline V gene are SGHAT and FQNNGV. V trimming: 5 bases; J trimming: 5 bases; junction bases outside the gene matches: 13. This CDR3 has 16 residues. The variable domain in full, completed from reference TRBV11-2 and TRBJ2-7, reads EAGVAQSPRYKIIEKRQSVAFWCNPISGHATLYWYQQILGQGPKLLIQFQNNGVVDDSQLPKDRFSAERLKGVDSTLKIQPAKLEDSAVYLCASSRNTGTGLHEQYFGPGTRLTVT.

The chain uses TRBV4-2 and TRBJ1-2; perhaps TRBD1 as D (5 bases). The CDR3 has 17 residues. V shed 4 bases and J shed 8 bases, with 26 bases lying between them. CDR1 is LGHNA and CDR2 is YNFKEQ in the germline V gene. CDR3 region: CASSPRSRDGGMRGYTF. The CDR3 DNA reads as TGTGCCAGCAGCCCCCGCTCCCGGGACGGGGGGATGAGGGGCTACACCTTC.

This rearrangement joins TRBV5-1 to TRBJ2-2; perhaps D is TRBD1 or TRBD2 (5 bases each). The CDR3 loop spans 20 amino acids. Trimming left V 1 base short and J 6 bases short, with 28 bases between. The germline gives CDR1 SGHRS, CDR2 YFSETQ. CDR3 region: CASSLTIRPGRANGAGELFF. The DNA for the CDR3 is TGCGCCAGCAGCTTGACGATAAGACCGGGACGCGCAAATGGGGCCGGGGAGCTGTTTTTT.

The chain joins TRBV29-1 to TRBJ2-7, with 12 positions matching TRBD2. Germline CDR1 is SQVTM and CDR2 is ANQGSEA. The J segment lost 6 bases and the V segment lost 6 bases, leaving 6 bases of the junction unmatched. The CDR3 is made up of 13 amino acids. CDR3 nucleotide sequence: TGCAGCGTCAAACTAGCGGGGGGCTCCGAGCAGTACTTC. Residues: CSVKLAGGSEQYF.

This chain links TRBV28 with TRBJ1-5; perhaps TRBD1 as D (6 bases). Germline V CDR1 and CDR2: MDHEN, SYDVKM. This CDR3 has 16 amino acids. Trimming left V 0 bases short and J 0 bases short, with 9 bases between. CDR3 amino acids: CASSLWTGSSNQPQHF. The CDR3 DNA follows: TGTGCCAGCAGTTTATGGACAGGTTCTAGCAATCAGCCCCAGCATTTT.

The V and J genes are TRBV29-1 and TRBJ2-3, with TRBD2 matching over 7 bases. V was pared by 4 bases and J by 6 bases, with 16 bases of the junction left unmatched. This CDR3 spans 16 amino acids. Germline values: CDR1 SQVTM, CDR2 ANQGSEA. The CDR3 reads CSVVHGRSIRGDTQYF. In DNA, the CDR3 is TGCAGCGTTGTTCACGGGAGGTCCATCCGAGGTGATACGCAGTATTTT.

V usage is TRBV19 and J usage is TRBJ2-7, with D possibly TRBD2 on 6 matching bases. V gave up 7 bases and J gave up 5 bases, with 15 bases separating them. The length of the CDR3 is 13 residues. Germline CDR1 reads LNHDA; CDR2 reads SQIVND (reference sequence). Here the CDR3 DNA reads TGTGCCAGTAAGCGGAGGGGTGGGAACGAGCAGTACTTC. This sequence encodes CASKRRGGNEQYF.

The chain combines TRBV6-5 with TRBJ2-5, with D possibly matching TRBD1 (6 bases). CDR1 is MNHEY and CDR2 is SVGAGI in the germline V gene. V lost 8 bases and J lost 5, with 18 bases in between. The CDR3 is made up of 14 amino acids. The CDR3 nucleotides read TGTGCCAGCGGCCAAACAGGGTCAAAGGAGACCCAGTACTTC. Its protein product is CASGQTGSKETQYF.

The chain recombines TRBV2 with TRBJ2-5; maybe TRBD2 (7 bases). The germline V and J ends were trimmed by 5 bases and 0 bases, with 25 bases remaining between them. CDR1 is SNHLY, CDR2 FYNNEI, per germline. The CDR3 has 19 amino acids. CDR3 in DNA: TGTGCCAGCAGTTACCGGAGGGGGGGACTCTCCGATCACCAAGAGACCCAGTACTTC. Protein sequence: CASSYRRGGLSDHQETQYF.

The CDR3 nucleotides read TGCGCCAGCAGCTTGGGACAGGGGATAGCTGGAAACACCATATATTTT. Residues: CASSLGQGIAGNTIYF. This chain links TRBV5-1 with TRBJ1-3; 8 bases match TRBD1. Germline V gives CDR1 SGHRS, CDR2 YFSETQ. The CDR3 loop spans 16 amino acids. Losses at the gene ends were 0 bases for V and 2 bases for J; bases not matched to a gene: 4. The full variable domain, with the rest looked up from reference TRBV5-1 and TRBJ1-3, is KAGVTQTPRYLIKTRGQQVTLSCSPISGHRSVSWYQQTPGQGLQFLFEYFSETQRNKGNFPGRFSGRQFSNSRSEMNVSTLELGDSALYLCASSLGQGIAGNTIYFGEGSWLTVV.

The genes are TRBV7-9 and TRBJ1-1, with a weak D call TRBD1 (6 bases). The germline V gene encodes CDR1 SEHNR and CDR2 FQNEAQ (reference sequence). The V and J ends lost 8 bases and 1 base respectively, with 14 bases between them. The CDR3 totals 14 residues. The CDR3 DNA sequence: TGTGCCAGCGACTCGAGGGGGAGGAACACTGAAGCTTTCTTT. Amino acid sequence: CASDSRGRNTEAFF.

This clone occurred a few times. The chain uses TRBV20-1 and TRBJ1-4; D is undetermined. This CDR3 is 10 amino acids long. CDR1 and CDR2 (germline): DFQATT, SNEGSKA (reference sequence). The ends were cut back, 3 bases at V and 8 bases at J, with 4 bases in the middle. The chain's CDR3 is CSARGEKLFF. CDR3 in DNA: TGCAGTGCTAGGGGGGAAAAACTGTTTTTT.

J is TRBJ2-2 and V is TRBV2, with 7 bases aligning to TRBD1. The CDR3 loop spans 12 amino acids. The ends lost 10 bases at V and 6 bases at J; junction bases unmatched: 5. Per germline, CDR1 SNHLY and CDR2 FYNNEI. The CDR3 loop is CATTRGSGELFF. For the CDR3, the DNA is TGTGCCACCACCAGGGGGTCCGGGGAGCTGTTTTTT.

V and J are TRBV9 and TRBJ2-7; TRBD1 aligns across 7 bases. CDR1 SGDLS and CDR2 YYNGEE come from the germline V gene. Trimming cost V 4 bases and J 2 bases; bases outside gene matches: 9. The CDR3 extends over 15 amino acids. CDR3 in amino acids: CASSPRQGSPYEQYF. In nucleotides, the CDR3 is TGTGCCAGCAGCCCAAGACAGGGATCCCCCTACGAGCAGTACTTC.

V is TRBV9 and J is TRBJ2-6; TRBD1 matches at 8 bases. The CDR3 runs 18 residues. Germline CDR1 is SGDLS and CDR2 is YYNGEE. V gave up 1 base and J gave up 0 bases; unmatched junction bases: 6. The CDR3 reads CASSVPRDRGSGANVLTF. The CDR3 region has the DNA TGTGCCAGCAGCGTACCACGCGACAGGGGCTCTGGGGCCAACGTCCTGACTTTC.

The table lists this clone with a count of one. The V and J genes are TRBV6-1 and TRBJ2-2; 10 nucleotides match TRBD2. The germline V gene has CDR1 MNHNS and CDR2 SASEGT. The CDR3 sequence is 17 residues long. With 3 bases clipped from V and 3 bases from J, the junction kept 7 bases outside the gene matches. DNA for the CDR3: TGTGCCAGCAGTGATTTGGCACTAGCGGGACACACCGGGGAGCTGTTTTTT. It specifies CASSDLALAGHTGELFF.

The V call is TRBV7-2, the J call TRBJ2-7, with no clear D. The V end lost 5 bases, the J end lost 2 bases, and 10 bases lay between the germline ends. The CDR3 length is 13 residues. Germline V gene data show CDR1 as SGHTA and CDR2 as FQGNSA. CDR3 coding DNA: TGTGCCAGCAGCACCCACCAAGCCTACGAGCAGTACTTC. It is translated as CASSTHQAYEQYF.